The 22 T cell receptor beta chains listed next were all sequenced from one sample in a study of T cell repertoires in cytomegalovirus infection. The antigens of these receptors remain unknown. TCRdb independently ran MiXCR on the reads; one entry per CDR3 protein. In the table there are about 180,000 distinct CDR3 sequences, about 20% of which are singletons. The input for sequencing was CD8+ T cells from cultured PBMCs, taken from culture after CMV antigen stimulation. The receptor set was obtained from a human donor in good health (CMV status not recorded). Some clones in this sample may be carry-over from other donors' samples.

The J gene is TRBJ2-7, the V gene TRBV5-4; tentatively, D is TRBD2 (6 bases). The CDR3 totals 13 residues. The germline V gene encodes CDR1 SGHNT and CDR2 YYREEE (reference sequence). V was clipped by 5 bases and J by 10 bases, with 19 bases between them. Written as DNA, the CDR3 is TGTGCCAGCAGTCCCAGGGAGGACGAGAAACAGTACTTC. Amino acids: CASSPREDEKQYF.

Concerning this clonotype: The junction shows a germline mismatch at one end, possibly a read error. The chain joins TRBV7-1 to TRBJ1-1; D gene ambiguous. TRBV7-1 is designated an ORF whose function remains uncertain. CDR3 length equals 13 residues. For the CDR3, the DNA is TGTGCCAGCGGCTCCGGGAAGAACACTGAAGCTTTCTTT. Encoded protein: CASGSGKNTEAFF.

This clonotype has just one count. This sequence joins TRBV7-6 and TRBJ1-4; 7 bases line up with TRBD1. Trimming at V came to 6 bases and at J to 8 bases, leaving 3 bases not matched to a gene. CDR3 length: 12 residues. In germline, CDR1 is SGHVS, CDR2 FNYEAQ. The CDR3: CASSLDREKLFF. The CDR3 region has the DNA TGTGCCAGCAGTTTGGACAGGGAAAAACTGTTTTTT.

This clonotype was seen a few times. The chain has TRBV7-8 and TRBJ2-5, with D unresolved. This CDR3 is built from 13 residues. The V gene lost 3 bases and the J gene lost 7 bases, with 12 bases spanning the gap. From germline, CDR1 is SGHVS and CDR2 FQNEAQ. The CDR3 loop is CASSFLEWGTQYF. The DNA of the CDR3 is TGTGCCAGCAGCTTTCTAGAATGGGGGACCCAGTACTTC.

The chain is built from TRBV19 and TRBJ2-1, with D possibly matching TRBD2 (6 bases). This CDR3 comprises 13 residues. V shed 3 bases and J shed 9 bases, with 12 bases lying between them. From germline, CDR1 is LNHDA and CDR2 SQIVND (reference sequence). The CDR3 protein is CASSIGTWSEQFF. DNA of the CDR3: TGTGCCAGTAGTATTGGGACTTGGAGTGAGCAGTTCTTC.

CDR3 residues: CASSLNRMDGYTF. The CDR3 DNA follows: TGTGCCAGCAGCCTTAACAGGATGGATGGCTACACCTTC. This chain connects TRBV11-2 to TRBJ1-2; D may be TRBD1 (5 bases). Germline values: CDR1 SGHAT, CDR2 FQNNGV. V gave up 5 bases and J gave up 6 bases, with 13 bases separating them. This CDR3 spans 13 amino acids.

This clonotype showed up just once. CDR3 in amino acids: CACTPAAGGPYEQYF. The DNA of the CDR3 is TGTGCCTGCACCCCCGCGGCAGGGGGCCCCTACGAGCAGTACTTC. This chain links TRBV19 with TRBJ2-7; 8 bases line up with TRBD1. V lost 11 bases to trimming and J lost 2 bases; unmatched junction nucleotides: 14. Germline V gives CDR1 LNHDA, CDR2 SQIVND (reference sequence). The CDR3 runs to 15 residues.

The chain recombines TRBV12-3 or TRBV12-4 with TRBJ1-1; the D is unclear. The V end lost 1 base, the J end lost 1 base, and 10 bases lay between the germline ends. This CDR3 contains 15 residues. The CDR3 bases are TGTGCCAGCAGTTTAGGGTGGCAGGCGAACACTGAAGCTTTCTTT. Its translation is CASSLGWQANTEAFF.

This CDR3 is CAKQDRDNYNEQFF. For the CDR3, the DNA is TGTGCCAAACAAGACCGGGACAACTACAATGAGCAGTTCTTC. The V call is TRBV2, the J call TRBJ2-1, with D perhaps matching TRBD1 (6 bases). V was clipped by 10 bases and J by 3 bases, with 16 bases between them. The CDR3 sequence is 14 residues long. The germline V gene has CDR1 SNHLY and CDR2 FYNNEI.

This clonotype was counted only a few times. This sequence joins TRBV27 and TRBJ2-7, with D perhaps being TRBD1 or TRBD2 (6 bases each). CDR1 is MNHEY, CDR2 SMNVEV, per germline (reference sequence). V was pared by 6 bases and J by 3 bases, with 12 bases between. This CDR3 is built from 13 residues. The CDR3 protein is CASSTRGHYEQYF. The CDR3, as DNA: TGTGCCAGCAGCACTCGGGGGCACTACGAGCAGTACTTC.

Only a few counts were recorded for this clonotype. CDR3: CASRPQGALNTEAFF. In nucleotides, the CDR3 is TGTGCCAGCAGGCCACAGGGGGCGCTTAACACTGAAGCTTTCTTT. This sequence joins TRBV12-3 or TRBV12-4 and TRBJ1-1, with TRBD1 matching 9 bases. CDR3 length equals 15 residues. V dropped 6 bases and J dropped 2; count of bases not matched to a gene: 7.

The chain uses TRBV6-1 and TRBJ1-2, with a tentative D call TRBD1 (5 bases). CDR3 size: 14 residues. The germline V gene has CDR1 MNHNS and CDR2 SASEGT. Trimming pared 5 bases from V and 4 bases from J, leaving 14 bases between. In DNA form, the CDR3 reads TGTGCCAGCAGTCCTAGGGGACGGACCTATGGCTACACCTTC. This gives the protein CASSPRGRTYGYTF.

The J gene is TRBJ2-7, the V gene TRBV7-8, with 8 bases lining up with TRBD2. The CDR3 loop spans 15 amino acids. The V gene end was trimmed by 8 bases and the J gene end by 0 bases; junction bases not matched to a gene: 9. CDR1 and CDR2 from the germline V gene are SGHVS and FQNEAQ. Here the CDR3 reads CASGLAGPISYEQYF. In nucleotides, the CDR3 is TGTGCCAGCGGGCTAGCGGGTCCGATCTCCTACGAGCAGTACTTC.

DNA for the CDR3: TGTGCCAGCAGCTTGGGTGGCCCGGCCGATGAGCAGTTCTTC. This gives the protein CASSLGGPADEQFF. V and J are TRBV5-6 and TRBJ2-1; D remains ambiguous. The CDR3 loop spans 14 amino acids. The ends were cut back, 0 bases at V and 8 bases at J, with 12 bases in the middle. Germline CDR1 SGHDT, CDR2 YYEEEE.

This clonotype was counted a few times. The chain links TRBV12-3 or TRBV12-4 to TRBJ2-7; 8 nucleotides agree with TRBD1. The J segment lost 5 bases and the V segment lost 5 bases, leaving 11 bases of the junction unmatched. This CDR3 is 15 amino acids long. CDR3 nucleotide sequence: TGTGCCAGCAGTCCTCGGGGACAGGCTCCCCACGAGCAGTACTTC. This translates into CASSPRGQAPHEQYF.

The chain joins TRBV29-1 to TRBJ2-1, with TRBD2 matching over 7 bases. Germline V gene lookup returns CDR1 SQVTM and CDR2 ANQGSEA. The CDR3 consists of 15 residues. The V gene end was trimmed by 2 bases and the J gene end by 6 bases; junction bases not matched to a gene: 10. The CDR3: CSVEKASGFGNEQFF. The CDR3 nucleotides read TGCAGCGTTGAAAAGGCTAGCGGCTTCGGCAATGAGCAGTTCTTC.

The J gene is TRBJ2-7, the V gene TRBV10-3, with D possibly TRBD1 on 5 matching bases. V was cut by 0 bases and J by 7 bases, with 13 bases left in between. The CDR3 is 14 residues long. Germline CDR1 is ENHRY and CDR2 is SYGVKD. CDR3 in DNA: TGTGCCATCAGTGAGTCGGTGATTACAGGTGAGCAGTACTTC. Amino acids: CAISESVITGEQYF.

This clonotype was observed a few times. The chain has TRBV12-5 and TRBJ1-2; D ambiguous. The CDR3 consists of 13 residues. In germline, CDR1 is LGHNT, CDR2 FRNRAP. Trimming took 5 bases from V and 3 from J, leaving 10 bases between them. The CDR3 bases are TGTGCTAGTGGTCCCGCGGATGACTATGGCTACACCTTC. Amino acids: CASGPADDYGYTF. The whole variable domain, remainder taken from reference TRBV12-5 and TRBJ1-2, is DARVTQTPRHKVTEMGQEVTMRCQPILGHNTVFWYRQTMMQGLELLAYFRNRAPLDDSGMPKDRFSAEMPDATLATLKIQPSEPRDSAVYFCASGPADDYGYTFGSGTRLTVV.

The chain is built from TRBV7-8 and TRBJ2-3, with TRBD2 matching 8 bases. CDR1 SGHVS and CDR2 FQNEAQ come from the germline V gene. The CDR3 is 17 residues long. The junction had 6 bases not matched to a gene; V was cut back by 1 base and J by 0 bases. The CDR3 DNA is TGTGCCAGCAGCTTAGGCGGGGGGTTACCTAGCACAGATACGCAGTATTTT. Translated, it gives CASSLGGGLPSTDTQYF.

V gene TRBV19 combines with J gene TRBJ1-5; D unresolved. V lost 7 bases, J lost 1 base, and 11 bases lay in between. This CDR3 contains 14 residues. CDR1 is LNHDA, CDR2 SQIVND, per germline (reference sequence). Written as DNA, the CDR3 is TGTGCCAGTAAATCGGCACGGAGCAATCAGCCCCAGCATTTT. Amino acids: CASKSARSNQPQHF.

In DNA form, the CDR3 reads TGCGCCAGCGCACCCACAGGGGGCCATGGCTACACCTTC. Protein product: CASAPTGGHGYTF. V is TRBV5-1 and J is TRBJ1-2, with TRBD1 identical over 9 bases. Germline CDR1 is SGHRS and CDR2 is YFSETQ. This CDR3 has 13 amino acids. V shed 7 bases and J 6 bases; nucleotides not matched to a gene: 7.

This clonotype turned up a few times. The chain uses TRBV12-3 or TRBV12-4 and TRBJ1-6; the D is unclear. There are 12 residues in the CDR3. V was cut by 1 base and J by 14 bases, with 9 bases left in between. For the CDR3, the DNA is TGTGCCAGCAGTTTAGTTGGGTTTGCCCTCCACTTT. This translates into CASSLVGFALHF.